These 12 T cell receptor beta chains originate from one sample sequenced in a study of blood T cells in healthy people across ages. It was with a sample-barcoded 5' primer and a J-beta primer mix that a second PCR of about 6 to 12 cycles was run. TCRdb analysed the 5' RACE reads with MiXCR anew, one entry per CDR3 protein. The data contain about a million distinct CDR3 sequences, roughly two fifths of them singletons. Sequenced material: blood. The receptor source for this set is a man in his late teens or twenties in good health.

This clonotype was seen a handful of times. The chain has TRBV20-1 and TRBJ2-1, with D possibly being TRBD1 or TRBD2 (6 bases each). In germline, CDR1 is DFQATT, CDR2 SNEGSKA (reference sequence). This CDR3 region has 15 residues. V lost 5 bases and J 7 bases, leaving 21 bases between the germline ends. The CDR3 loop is CSALTTGRLTNEQFF. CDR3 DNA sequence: TGCAGTGCTCTTACCACAGGGAGGTTAACTAATGAGCAGTTCTTC.

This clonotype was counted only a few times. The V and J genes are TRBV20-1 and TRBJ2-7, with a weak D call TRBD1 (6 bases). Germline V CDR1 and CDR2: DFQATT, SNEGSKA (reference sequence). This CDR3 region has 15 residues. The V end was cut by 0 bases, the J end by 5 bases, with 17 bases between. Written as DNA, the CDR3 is TGCAGTGCTAGAGATCAAGTAGGGGGAAGGGACGAGCAGTACTTC. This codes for CSARDQVGGRDEQYF.

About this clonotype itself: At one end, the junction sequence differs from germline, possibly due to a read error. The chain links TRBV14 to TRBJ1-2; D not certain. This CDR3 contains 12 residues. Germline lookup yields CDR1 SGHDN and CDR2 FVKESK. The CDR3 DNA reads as TGTGCCAGCAACCAAGGACTGTATGGCTACACCTTC. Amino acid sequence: CASNQGLYGYTF.

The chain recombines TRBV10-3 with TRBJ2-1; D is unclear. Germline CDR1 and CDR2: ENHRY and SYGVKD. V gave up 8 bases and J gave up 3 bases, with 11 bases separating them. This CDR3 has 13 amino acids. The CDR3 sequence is CAIQRYNYNEQFF. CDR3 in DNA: TGTGCCATCCAGAGATATAACTACAATGAGCAGTTCTTC.

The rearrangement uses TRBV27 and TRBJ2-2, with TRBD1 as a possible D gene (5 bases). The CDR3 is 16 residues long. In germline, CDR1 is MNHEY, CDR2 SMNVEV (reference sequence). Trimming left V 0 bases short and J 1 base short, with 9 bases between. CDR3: CASSLSRALNTGELFF. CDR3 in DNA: TGTGCCAGCAGTTTATCCAGGGCACTGAACACCGGGGAGCTGTTTTTT.

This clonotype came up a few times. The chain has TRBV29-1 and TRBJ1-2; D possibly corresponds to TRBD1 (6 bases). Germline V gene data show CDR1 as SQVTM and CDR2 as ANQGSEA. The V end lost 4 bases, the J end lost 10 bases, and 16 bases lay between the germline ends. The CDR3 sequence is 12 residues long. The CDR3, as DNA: TGCAGCGTTGGGTCAGGGGATAACTACTACACCTTC. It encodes CSVGSGDNYYTF.

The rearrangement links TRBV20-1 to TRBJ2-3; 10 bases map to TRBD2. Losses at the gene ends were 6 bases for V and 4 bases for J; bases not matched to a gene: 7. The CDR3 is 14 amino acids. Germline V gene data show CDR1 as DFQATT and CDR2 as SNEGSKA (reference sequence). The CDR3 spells CSATGLAWADTQYF. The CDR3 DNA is TGCAGTGCCACGGGACTAGCGTGGGCAGATACGCAGTATTTT.

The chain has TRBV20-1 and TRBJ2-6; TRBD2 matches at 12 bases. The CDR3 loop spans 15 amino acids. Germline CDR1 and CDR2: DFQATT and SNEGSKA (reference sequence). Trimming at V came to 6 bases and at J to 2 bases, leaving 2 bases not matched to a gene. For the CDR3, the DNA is TGCAGTGCACGGACTAGCGGGACTGGGGCCAACGTCCTGACTTTC. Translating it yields CSARTSGTGANVLTF.

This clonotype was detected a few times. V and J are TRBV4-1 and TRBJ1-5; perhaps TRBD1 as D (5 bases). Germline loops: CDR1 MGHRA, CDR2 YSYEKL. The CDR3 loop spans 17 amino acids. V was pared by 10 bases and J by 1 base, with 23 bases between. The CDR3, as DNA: TGCGCCACCTCCCCGGACATTATTCTTGTAAGCAATCAGCCCCAGCATTTT. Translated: CATSPDIILVSNQPQHF.

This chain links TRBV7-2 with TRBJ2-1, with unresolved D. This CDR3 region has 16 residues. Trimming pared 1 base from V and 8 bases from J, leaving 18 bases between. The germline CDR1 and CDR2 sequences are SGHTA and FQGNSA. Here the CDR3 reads CASSLVPTATRYEQFF. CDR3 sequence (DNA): TGTGCCAGCAGCTTAGTCCCGACGGCGACAAGGTATGAGCAGTTCTTC.

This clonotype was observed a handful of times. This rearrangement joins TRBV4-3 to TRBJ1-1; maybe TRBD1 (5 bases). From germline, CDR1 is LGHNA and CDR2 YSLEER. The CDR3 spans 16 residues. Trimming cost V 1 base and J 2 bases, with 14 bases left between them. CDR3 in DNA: TGCGCCAGCAGCCAAGGCCCTGGAAGGGGAAACACTGAAGCTTTCTTT. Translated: CASSQGPGRGNTEAFF.

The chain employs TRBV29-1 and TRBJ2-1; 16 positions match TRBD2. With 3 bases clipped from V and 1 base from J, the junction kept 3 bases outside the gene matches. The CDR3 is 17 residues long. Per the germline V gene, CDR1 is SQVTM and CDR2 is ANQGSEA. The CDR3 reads CSVDGTSGGASYNEQFF. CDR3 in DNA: TGCAGCGTTGACGGGACTAGCGGGGGGGCGTCCTACAATGAGCAGTTCTTC.